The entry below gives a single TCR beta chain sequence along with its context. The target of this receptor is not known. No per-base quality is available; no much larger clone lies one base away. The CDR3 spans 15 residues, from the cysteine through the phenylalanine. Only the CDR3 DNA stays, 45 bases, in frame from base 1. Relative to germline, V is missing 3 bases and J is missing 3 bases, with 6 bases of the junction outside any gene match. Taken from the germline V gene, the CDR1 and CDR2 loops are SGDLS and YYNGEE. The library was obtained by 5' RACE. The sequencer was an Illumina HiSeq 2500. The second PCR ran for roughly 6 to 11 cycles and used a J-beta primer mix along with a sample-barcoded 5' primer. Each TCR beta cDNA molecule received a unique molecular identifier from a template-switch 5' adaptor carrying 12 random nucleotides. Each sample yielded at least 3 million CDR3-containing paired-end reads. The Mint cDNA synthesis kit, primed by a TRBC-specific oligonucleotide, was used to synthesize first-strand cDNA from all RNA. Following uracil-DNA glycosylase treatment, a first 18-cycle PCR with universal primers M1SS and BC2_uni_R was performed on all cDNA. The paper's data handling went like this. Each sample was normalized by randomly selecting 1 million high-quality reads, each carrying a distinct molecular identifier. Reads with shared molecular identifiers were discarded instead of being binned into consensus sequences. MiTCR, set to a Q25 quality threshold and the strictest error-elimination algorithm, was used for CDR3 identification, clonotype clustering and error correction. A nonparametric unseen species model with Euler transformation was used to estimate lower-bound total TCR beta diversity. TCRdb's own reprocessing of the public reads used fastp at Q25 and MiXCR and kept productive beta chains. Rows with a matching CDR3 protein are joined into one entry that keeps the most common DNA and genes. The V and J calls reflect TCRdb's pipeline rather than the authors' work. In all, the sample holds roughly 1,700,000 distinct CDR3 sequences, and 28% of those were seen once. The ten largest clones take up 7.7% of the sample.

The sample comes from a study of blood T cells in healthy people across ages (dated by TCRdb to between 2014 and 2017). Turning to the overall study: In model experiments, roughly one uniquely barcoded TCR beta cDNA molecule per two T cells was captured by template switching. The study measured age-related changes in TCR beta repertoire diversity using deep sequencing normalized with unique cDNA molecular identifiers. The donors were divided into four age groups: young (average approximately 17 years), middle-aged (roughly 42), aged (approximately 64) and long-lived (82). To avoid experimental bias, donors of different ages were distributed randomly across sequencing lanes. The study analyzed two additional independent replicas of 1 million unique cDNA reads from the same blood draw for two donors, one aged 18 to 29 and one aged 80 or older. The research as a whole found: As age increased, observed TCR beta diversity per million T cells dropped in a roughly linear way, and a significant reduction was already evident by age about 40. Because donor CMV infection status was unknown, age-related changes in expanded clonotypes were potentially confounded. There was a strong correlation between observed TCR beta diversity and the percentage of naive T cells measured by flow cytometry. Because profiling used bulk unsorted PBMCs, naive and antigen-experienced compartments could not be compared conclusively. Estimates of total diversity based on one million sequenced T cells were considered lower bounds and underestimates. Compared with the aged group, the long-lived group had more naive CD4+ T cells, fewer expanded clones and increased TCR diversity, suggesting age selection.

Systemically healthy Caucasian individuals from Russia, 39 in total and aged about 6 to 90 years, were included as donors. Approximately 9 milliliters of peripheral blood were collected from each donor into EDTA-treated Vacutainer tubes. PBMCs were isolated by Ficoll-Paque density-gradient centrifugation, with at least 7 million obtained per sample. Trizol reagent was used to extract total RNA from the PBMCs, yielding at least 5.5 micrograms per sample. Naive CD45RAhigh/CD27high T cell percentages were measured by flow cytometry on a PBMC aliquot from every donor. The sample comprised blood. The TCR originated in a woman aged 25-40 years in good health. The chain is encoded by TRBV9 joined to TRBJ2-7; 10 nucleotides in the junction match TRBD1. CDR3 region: CASSGGQGKRYEQYF. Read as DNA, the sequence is TGTGCCAGCAGCGGGGGACAGGGGAAACGCTACGAGCAGTACTTC.